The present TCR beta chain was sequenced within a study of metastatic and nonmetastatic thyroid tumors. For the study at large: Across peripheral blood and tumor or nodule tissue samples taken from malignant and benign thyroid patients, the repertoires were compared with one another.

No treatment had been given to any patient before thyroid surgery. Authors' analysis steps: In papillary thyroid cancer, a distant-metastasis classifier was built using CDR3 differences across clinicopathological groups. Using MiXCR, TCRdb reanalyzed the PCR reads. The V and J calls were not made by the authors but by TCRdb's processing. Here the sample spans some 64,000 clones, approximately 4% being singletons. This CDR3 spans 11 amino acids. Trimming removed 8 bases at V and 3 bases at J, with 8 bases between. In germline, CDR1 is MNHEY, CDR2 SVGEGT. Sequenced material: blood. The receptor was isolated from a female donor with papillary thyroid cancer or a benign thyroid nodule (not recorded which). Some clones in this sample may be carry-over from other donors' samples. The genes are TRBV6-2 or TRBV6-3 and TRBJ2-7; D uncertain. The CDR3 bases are TGTGCCAGCCATGACCTCTACGAGCAGTACTTC. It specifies CASHDLYEQYF.